The following is a T cell receptor (beta chain) sequence with its context. Its antigen is unknown. At one end the junction does not follow the germline gene, possibly because of a read error. This sample is drawn from a study of neoadjuvant nivolumab and ipilimumab in lung cancer. The data were produced by immunoSEQ multiplex PCR, yet TCRdb's version contains in-frame clones alone and is incomplete. Of under 50,000 clones in the sample, around nine tenths are singletons; the top ten hold approximately 3.5%. The CDR3 covers 13 residues. CDR1 MNHEY and CDR2 SVGAGI come from the germline V gene. Study observations and caveats: Compared with tumor-adjacent uninvolved lung, resected tumors showed greater richness and clonality. Resected-tumor TCR richness correlated positively with pretherapy blood richness.

This specimen was blood, taken before neoadjuvant nivolumab, alone or with ipilimumab. The chain recombines TRBV6-5 with TRBJ1-2, with D unresolved. The sequence was obtained from an adult with non-small cell lung cancer. Some clones in this sample may be carry-over from other donors' samples. This chain's CDR3 is CASRYGQDYGYTF. Written as DNA, the CDR3 is TGTGCCAGCCGTTACGGGCAGGACTATGGCTACACCTTC.